This T cell receptor (beta chain) came from a study of T cells in Graves' hyperthyroidism and ophthalmopathy (dated by TCRdb to between 2019 and 2020). In terms of the full investigation: Peripheral blood samples were taken at the time of initial diagnosis, prior to any treatment. To identify distinguishing TCR V-J signatures, a discovery cohort of about a hundred patients was used, comprising 43 with Graves' ophthalmopathy and 57 with stable Graves' hyperthyroidism. An independent validation cohort of 18 to 20 hyperthyroidism patients and about 16 patients who later progressed to ophthalmopathy tested prospective prediction of ophthalmopathy. Thyroid tissue and blood T-cell repertoires from about 6 Graves' hyperthyroidism patients were also compared in the study. Following sampling, methimazole starting at 30 mg daily was given to hyperthyroidism patients, and high-dose intravenous methylprednisolone was given to ophthalmopathy patients. The paper describes TCR Vbeta CDR3 sequencing of 135 peripheral blood samples, made up of some 42 ophthalmopathy patients, roughly 75 hyperthyroidism patients and roughly 17 progressor patients. For training and testing, the 100 or so patients in the discovery cohort were randomly divided in a 7:3 ratio. The study at large found these results: Sample size was not statistically predetermined, and blinding of investigators to group allocation was not performed. Most expanded thyroid clonotypes (frequency above 0.001) were also found in blood, which suggests that blood repertoires may mirror thyroid immune responses. In validation, the model predicted progression to ophthalmopathy a median of roughly six months before onset, with about 71% sensitivity and more than 72% specificity. Ophthalmopathy was separated from stable hyperthyroidism by a 13 V-J signature model, with approximately 89% sensitivity and about 81% specificity obtained in cross-validation and 80%/75% obtained in testing.

In the ophthalmopathy patients, disease was moderately to severely active, with a Clinical Activity Score of 3 or more, a NOSPECS grade of 4 or more, and a duration of less than 3 months. The study excluded patients with uncontrolled infections, other autoimmune diseases, pregnancy or lactation. Diagnoses were based on clinical symptoms, serum thyroxine and TRAb, thyroid ultrasound and orbital computed tomography. PBMCs were isolated from more than 8 ml of fresh peripheral blood by Ficoll-Paque density gradient centrifugation. Total RNA was extracted using Trizol reagent, and RNA quality was assessed on an Agilent 2100 Bioanalyzer. This clonotype occurred a few times. Its antigen is unknown. It has no much larger one-base neighbor in the sample; base qualities were not kept. Taken from the germline V gene, the CDR1 and CDR2 loops are SGHVS and FNYEAQ. V lost 4 bases and J lost 1 base, and the count of bases not matched to a germline gene is 6. Including the terminal cysteine and phenylalanine, the CDR3 comprises 15 residues. Only the CDR3 DNA is retained, 45 bases long and in frame from the first base.

The TCR beta CDR3 regions were amplified from RNA transcripts. The TCR CDR3 was subjected to a first round of RT-PCR using the HTBI primer set and the Qiagen OneStep RT-PCR kit. Libraries were constructed in a second round of multiplex PCR, after which size selection and purification were performed. Paired-end sequencing of the libraries was performed with 100 bp reads on an Illumina HiSeq2000. In the original analysis: Raw data were processed with SOAPnuke, discarding reads with adapters, uncalled bases, mean Phred below 15, or no exact constant-primer or identifier match. High-quality paired reads were merged using COPE v1.2.5, and each unique nucleotide sequence was defined as a clonotype. MiTCR v1.1 was used to align the clonotypes against IMGT TRBV, TRBD and TRBJ reference segments. Analysis was restricted to V-J combinations with a frequency above 0.0001, which covered about 99% of repertoires. A TCS score was defined as the ratio of F50 (clonal expansion) to E x V (chaos), with BLOSUM62-based TCRdist applied between CDR3 peptides within each V-J. Welch's t-statistics and random forest reduced several hundred V-J features to roughly 13, which were used in a naive Bayes classifier (R e1071). The raw public data were reprocessed by TCRdb itself: fastp quality trimming at Q25, MiXCR clonotype calling, in-frame beta chains only. When rows share a CDR3 protein, they turn into one entry using the most common DNA and genes. TCRdb's processing, not the study's, gives the V and J calls here. Here the sample has nearly 600,000 distinct CDR3 sequences; 14% occur a single time. Roughly 7.7% of the sample lies in the top ten.

The sample consisted of blood. The chain links TRBV7-6 with TRBJ1-1; TRBD1 fits 7 bases in the junction. This TCR was recovered from a woman younger than 30 with Graves' ophthalmopathy. The CDR3 sequence is CASSSSGTANTEAFF. The DNA is as follows: TGTGCCAGCAGCTCGAGTGGGACAGCGAACACTGAAGCTTTCTTT. The full variable domain, with segments outside the CDR3 supplied by the reference TRBV7-6 and TRBJ1-1 proteins, appears as GAGVSQSPRYKVTKRGQDVALRCDPISGHVSLYWYRQALGQGPEFLTYFNYEAQQDKSGLPNDRFSAERPEGSISTLTIQRTEQRDSAMYRCASSSSGTANTEAFFGQGTRLTVV.